The 7 T cell receptor beta chains reported below all come from one sample, sequenced in a study of shared clonotypes between healthy human individuals. Assay: immunoSEQ multiplex PCR; the TCRdb copy retains only in-frame clones and omits some. The sample lists hundreds of thousands of clones, roughly four fifths occurring once. Material: PBMCs. These receptors were collected from a woman in her forties in good health. Some clones in this sample may be carry-over from other donors' samples.

The chain carries TRBV9 and TRBJ2-2; D remains ambiguous. CDR1 is SGDLS, CDR2 YYNGEE, per germline. The length of the CDR3 is 14 residues. With 2 bases removed from V and 5 bases from J, the gap between germline ends came to 10 bases. DNA for the CDR3: TGTGCCAGCAGCGTGGCATTGGAGACCGGGGAGCTGTTTTTT. Translating it yields CASSVALETGELFF.

The V gene is TRBV6-5, the J gene TRBJ2-7, with 10 bases aligning to TRBD1. The CDR3 is 14 amino acids. With V trimmed by 5 bases and J by 3 bases, 4 bases remained unmatched. CDR1 and CDR2 (germline): MNHEY, SVGAGI. The DNA of the CDR3 is TGTGCCAGCAGTCAGACAGGGGGCGACTACGAGCAGTACTTC. Translated, it gives CASSQTGGDYEQYF.

The chain combines TRBV9 with TRBJ2-1, with 10 bases identical to TRBD2. With V trimmed by 0 bases and J by 0 bases, 3 bases remained unmatched. CDR1 and CDR2 (germline): SGDLS, YYNGEE. CDR3 length: 17 residues. The CDR3 DNA is TGTGCCAGCAGCGTAGGGGCTAGCGGGAGCTCCTACAATGAGCAGTTCTTC. Amino acids: CASSVGASGSSYNEQFF.

The chain is built from TRBV7-2 and TRBJ1-5; D is possibly TRBD1 (5 bases). In germline, CDR1 is SGHTA, CDR2 FQGNSA. Trimming cost V 5 bases and J 7 bases, with 18 bases left between them. The CDR3 loop spans 15 amino acids. The CDR3, as DNA: TGTGCCAGCAGCCGAGGGACGGGAGAATACCAGCCCCAGCATTTT. This gives the protein CASSRGTGEYQPQHF.

The chain has TRBV2 and TRBJ2-2, with TRBD2 as a possible D gene (6 bases). The germline V gene has CDR1 SNHLY and CDR2 FYNNEI. This CDR3 has 17 residues. The V end lost 4 bases, the J end lost 0 bases, and 15 bases lay between the germline ends. The CDR3 DNA sequence: TGTGCCAGCAGTGGGGTCTTAGCGGATCCGAACACCGGGGAGCTGTTTTTT. Translating gives CASSGVLADPNTGELFF.

CDR3 region: CASRGNREANTEAFF. CDR3 in DNA: TGTGCCAGCAGGGGTAACAGGGAAGCGAACACTGAAGCTTTCTTT. This chain connects TRBV6-5 to TRBJ1-1; a possible D gene is TRBD1 (6 bases). Trimming shortened V by 6 bases and J by 1 base, and 15 bases separated the two germline ends. Looked up from germline, CDR1 is MNHEY and CDR2 is SVGAGI. This CDR3 is built from 15 residues.

The rearrangement links TRBV7-2 to TRBJ2-5, with D perhaps TRBD1 or TRBD2 (5 bases each). The CDR3 spans 14 residues. Germline values: CDR1 SGHTA, CDR2 FQGNSA. V was pared by 3 bases and J by 1 base, with 9 bases between. CDR3 DNA sequence: TGTGCCAGCAGCTTTGGGGGACGCCAAGAGACCCAGTACTTC. This sequence encodes CASSFGGRQETQYF.